A selection of T cell receptor beta chains follows, all from one sample in a study of T cell responses to AZD1222 COVID-19 vaccine. Libraries were prepared by immunoSEQ multiplex PCR; TCRdb keeps only in-frame clonotypes and omits some of them. The table includes about 120,000 clones, 80% to 90% detected once. This specimen consisted of peripheral blood, obtained on day 0 of AZD1222 vaccination. The receptors were sampled from an adult in good health. Both conserved end residues are part of each CDR3. Fields, in order: V gene, D gene, clone size, J gene, CDR3 protein, CDR3 DNA. D genes are given only for firm matches. For some rows the clone size is stated as once, few or many, or as a class when expanded; others skip it.

TRBV11-2	TRBD2	NA	TRBJ2-5	CASSSGGAAETQYF	TGTGCCAGCAGCTCCGGGGGGGCCGCAGAGACCCAGTACTTC
TRBV27	NA	once	TRBJ1-2	CASSFAQALGYTF	TGTGCCAGCAGTTTCGCACAGGCTCTCGGCTACACCTTC
TRBV29-1	NA	NA	TRBJ2-5	CSGDQETQYF	TGCAGCGGGGACCAAGAGACCCAGTACTTC
TRBV19	TRBD1	NA	TRBJ1-5	CASGTAINSNQPQHF	TGTGCCAGCGGGACAGCGATCAATAGCAATCAGCCCCAGCATTTT
TRBV6-5	NA	few	TRBJ2-1	CASSYYWGEDQFF	TGTGCCAGCAGTTACTATTGGGGGGAGGACCAGTTCTTC
TRBV7-3	NA	once	TRBJ2-3	CASSLWEGGTDTQYF	TGTGCCAGCAGCTTATGGGAGGGGGGCACAGATACGCAGTATTTT
TRBV11-3	NA	NA	TRBJ2-7	CASSITGNEQYF	TGTGCCAGCAGCATAACAGGGAACGAGCAGTACTTC
TRBV6-5	NA	NA	TRBJ1-2	CASSSRGAHGYTF	TGTGCCAGCAGTTCCCGCGGGGCGCATGGCTACACCTTC
TRBV28	NA	NA	TRBJ1-5	CASSLSFRGGQPQHF	TGTGCCAGCAGTTTATCGTTTCGGGGGGGTCAGCCCCAGCATTTT
TRBV19	NA	NA	TRBJ1-5	CASSPGNFGNQPQHF	TGTGCCAGTAGTCCTGGGAATTTCGGCAATCAGCCCCAGCATTTT
TRBV5-1	NA	once	TRBJ1-3	CASSSSGASGNTIYF	TGCGCCAGCAGCTCGTCAGGGGCTTCTGGAAACACCATATATTTT
TRBV5-4	TRBD2	NA	TRBJ2-7	CASSLPGGPMYEQYF	TGTGCCAGCAGCTTGCCGGGAGGGCCGATGTACGAGCAGTACTTC
TRBV11-2	TRBD2	NA	TRBJ2-3	CASSSTSGVTDTQYF	TGTGCCAGCAGCTCGACTAGCGGGGTCACAGATACGCAGTATTTT
TRBV7-3	NA	NA	TRBJ1-1	CASSLLGGEAFF	TGTGCCAGCAGCTTACTGGGTGGTGAAGCTTTCTTT
TRBV5-1	TRBD1	NA	TRBJ1-5	CASSPGDRGDPQHF	TGCGCCAGCAGTCCCGGGGACAGGGGTGACCCCCAGCATTTT
TRBV28	TRBD2	NA	TRBJ2-2	CASSLGLAGGRTGELFF	TGTGCCAGCAGTTTAGGGCTAGCGGGGGGCCGTACCGGGGAGCTGTTTTTT
TRBV18	TRBD1	NA	TRBJ1-2	CASSPMEGADYGYTF	TGTGCCAGCTCCCCCATGGAGGGGGCAGACTATGGCTACACCTTC
TRBV19	NA	NA	TRBJ1-5	CASSTSVGYQPQHF	TGTGCCAGTAGTACATCCGTGGGGTATCAGCCCCAGCATTTT
TRBV9	NA	NA	TRBJ2-7	CASSEVGSSYEQYF	TGTGCCAGCAGCGAGGTAGGGAGCTCCTACGAGCAGTACTTC
TRBV19	TRBD1	NA	TRBJ1-4	CASSTTLLTGAGEKLFF	TGTGCCAGTAGTACAACTCTACTGACAGGGGCAGGGGAAAAACTGTTTTTT
TRBV30	NA	NA	TRBJ2-2	CAWRAVNRDNGELFF	TGTGCCTGGAGGGCTGTAAACAGGGATAACGGGGAGCTGTTTTTT
TRBV5-1	TRBD2	NA	TRBJ2-7	CASSLGGAGSYEQYF	TGCGCCAGCAGCTTGGGTGGAGCGGGGAGCTACGAGCAGTACTTC
TRBV16	NA	NA	TRBJ1-1	CASSQPGTSRNTEAFF	TGTGCCAGCAGCCAACCAGGGACATCGAGGAACACTGAAGCTTTCTTT
TRBV6-5	NA	once	TRBJ1-1	CASQTGSSRATEAFF	TGTGCCAGCCAGACAGGCTCTTCTAGAGCCACTGAAGCTTTCTTT
TRBV24-1	NA	NA	TRBJ1-1	CATSDQGRVAFF	TGTGCCACCAGTGACCAGGGGAGGGTGGCTTTCTTT
TRBV5-1	NA	few	TRBJ1-2	CASSFRDINYGYTF	TGCGCCAGCAGCTTCCGGGACATTAACTATGGCTACACCTTC
TRBV2	TRBD1	NA	TRBJ2-7	CASRSQGVDEQYF	TGTGCCAGCAGGAGCCAGGGGGTCGACGAGCAGTACTTC
TRBV19	NA	NA	TRBJ1-1	CASSTSGYTEAFF	TGTGCCAGTAGTACCTCAGGGTACACTGAAGCTTTCTTT
TRBV19	NA	NA	TRBJ2-7	CASSSQGHHYEQYF	TGTGCCAGTAGTAGCCAGGGGCATCACTACGAGCAGTACTTC
TRBV5-1	NA	NA	TRBJ1-1	CASNPGTANTEAFF	TGCGCCAGCAACCCCGGGACGGCGAACACTGAAGCTTTCTTT
TRBV28	NA	NA	TRBJ2-2	CASSSPGTYPTGELFF	TGTGCCAGCAGTTCCCCGGGGACATATCCCACAGGGGAGCTGTTTTTT
TRBV2	NA	NA	TRBJ1-3	CASSEGAALSGNTIYF	TGTGCCAGCAGTGAGGGTGCCGCGCTCTCTGGAAACACCATATATTTT